The T cell receptor (beta chain) described here comes from a study of human T cells and chemical hapten exposure. MiXCR was run by TCRdb on the RACE reads, yielding one entry per CDR3 protein. The data contain approximately 84,000 distinct CDR3 sequences, around 10% of them singletons. Time point: patch test 2, 6 weeks after DPC sensitization. Treatment: therapeutic diphenylcyclopropenone sensitization with weekly scalp DPC. CDR1 and CDR2 from the germline V gene are MNHEY and SVGEGT. The V and J ends lost 2 bases and 6 bases respectively, with 7 bases between them. This CDR3 has 12 residues. This TCR was recovered from a man between 18 and 29 years old with alopecia areata. Some clones in this sample may be carry-over from other donors' samples. The genes are TRBV6-2 or TRBV6-3 and TRBJ1-2; D is uncertain. Sequencing was performed on whole blood, taken in connection with sensitization to the hapten diphenylcyclopropenone (DPC). The CDR3 DNA reads TGTGCCAGCAGTTACGGAGAGAATGGCTACACCTTC. Protein sequence: CASSYGENGYTF.